This passage covers 6 T cell receptor beta chains from one sample sequenced in a study of T cell responses to AZD1222 COVID-19 vaccine. Libraries were prepared by immunoSEQ multiplex PCR; TCRdb keeps only in-frame clonotypes and omits some of them. The sample includes fewer than 130,000 clones, around 90% of them seen just once. Sequenced material: peripheral blood, taken on day 0 of AZD1222 vaccination. The receptors originated from an adult in good health.

The chain joins TRBV7-9 to TRBJ2-7; 7 bases match TRBD2. This CDR3 spans 13 amino acids. Trimming cost V 2 bases and J 5 bases; bases outside gene matches: 3. Germline CDR1 SEHNR, CDR2 FQNEAQ (reference sequence). CDR3: CASSLRGDDEQYF. CDR3 nucleotide sequence: TGTGCCAGCAGCTTACGGGGGGACGACGAGCAGTACTTC. Full variable domain (outside the CDR3, taken from reference TRBV7-9 and TRBJ2-7): DTGVSQNPRHKITKRGQNVTFRCDPISEHNRLYWYRQTLGQGPEFLTYFQNEAQLEKSRLLSDRFSAERPKGSFSTLEIQRTEQGDSAMYLCASSLRGDDEQYFGPGTRLTVT.

This chain connects TRBV19 to TRBJ1-5, with a possible D match to TRBD1 (5 bases). Germline-derived CDR1 and CDR2 are LNHDA and SQIVND (reference sequence). There are 15 residues in the CDR3. Between the trimmed V and J ends, which lost 5 bases and 4 bases, there was a span of 15 bases. CDR3 in DNA: TGTGCCAGTAGTTCATCAGGGTTGTGGAATCAGCCCCAGCATTTT. Amino acid sequence: CASSSSGLWNQPQHF.

The chain uses TRBV5-5 and TRBJ1-1; tentative D call: TRBD1 (5 bases). Trimming cost V 1 base and J 6 bases, with 13 bases left between them. This CDR3 is built from 14 residues. The germline CDR1 and CDR2 sequences are SGHKS and YYEKEE (reference sequence). The CDR3 loop reads CASSLWQGLSEAFF. The CDR3 DNA reads as TGTGCCAGCAGCTTGTGGCAGGGTTTGTCTGAAGCTTTCTTT.

The chain is built from TRBV6-5 and TRBJ1-6; no reliable D call. Germline CDR1 reads MNHEY; CDR2 reads SVGAGI. The V and J ends lost 2 bases and 9 bases respectively, with 17 bases between them. The CDR3 loop spans 16 amino acids. CDR3 sequence reads: CASSYRRATAGSPLHF. DNA for the CDR3: TGTGCCAGCAGTTACCGAAGGGCGACTGCAGGTTCACCCCTCCACTTT.

The rearrangement links TRBV7-2 to TRBJ2-7, with D perhaps TRBD1 or TRBD2 (5 bases each). V was cut by 2 bases and J by 3 bases, with 11 bases left in between. The germline CDR1 and CDR2 sequences are SGHTA and FQGNSA. CDR3 length: 14 amino acids. The CDR3 nucleotides read TGTGCCAGCAGCTTAAGGGGACGCAACTACGAGCAGTACTTC. Translating it yields CASSLRGRNYEQYF.

This sequence joins TRBV5-6 and TRBJ2-7; D remains ambiguous. V was pared by 2 bases and J by 2 bases, with 14 bases between. CDR1 is SGHDT and CDR2 is YYEEEE in the germline V gene. This CDR3 spans 15 amino acids. The DNA of the CDR3 is TGTGCCAGCAGCTTAGGCCCTGGGCCCACCTACGAGCAGTACTTC. It is translated as CASSLGPGPTYEQYF.